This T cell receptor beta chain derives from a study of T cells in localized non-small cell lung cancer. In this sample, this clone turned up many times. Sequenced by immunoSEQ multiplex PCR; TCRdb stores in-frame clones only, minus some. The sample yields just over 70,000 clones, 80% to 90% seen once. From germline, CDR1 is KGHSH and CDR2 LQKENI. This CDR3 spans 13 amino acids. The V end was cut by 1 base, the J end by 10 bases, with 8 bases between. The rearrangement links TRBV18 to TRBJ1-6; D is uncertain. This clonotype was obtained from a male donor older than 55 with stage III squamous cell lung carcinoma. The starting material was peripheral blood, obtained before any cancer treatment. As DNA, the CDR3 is TGTGCCAGCTCACCACAGGGTTTGTCACCCCTCCACTTT. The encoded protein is CASSPQGLSPLHF.